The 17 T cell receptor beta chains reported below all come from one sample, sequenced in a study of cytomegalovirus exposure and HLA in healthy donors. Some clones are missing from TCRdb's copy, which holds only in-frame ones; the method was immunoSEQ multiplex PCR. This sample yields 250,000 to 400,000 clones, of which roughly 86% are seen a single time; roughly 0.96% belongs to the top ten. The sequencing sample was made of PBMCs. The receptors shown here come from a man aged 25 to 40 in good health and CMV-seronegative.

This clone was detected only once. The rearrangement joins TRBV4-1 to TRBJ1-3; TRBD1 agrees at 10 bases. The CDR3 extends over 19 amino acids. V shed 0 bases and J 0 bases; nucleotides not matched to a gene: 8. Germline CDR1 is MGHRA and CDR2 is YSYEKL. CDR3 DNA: TGCGCCAGCAGCCAAGATCGGGACAGGGGTCGAATCTCTGGAAACACCATATATTTT. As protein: CASSQDRDRGRISGNTIYF.

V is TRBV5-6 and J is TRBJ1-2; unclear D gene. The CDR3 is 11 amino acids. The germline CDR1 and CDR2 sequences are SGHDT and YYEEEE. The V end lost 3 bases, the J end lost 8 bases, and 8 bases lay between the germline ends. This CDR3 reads CASSYARGYTF. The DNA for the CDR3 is TGTGCCAGCAGCTACGCGCGGGGCTACACCTTC. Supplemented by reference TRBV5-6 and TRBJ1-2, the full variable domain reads DAGVTQSPTHLIKTRGQQVTLRCSPKSGHDTVSWYQQALGQGPQFIFQYYEEEERQRGNFPDRFSGHQFPNYSSELNVNALLLGDSALYLCASSYARGYTFGSGTRLTVV.

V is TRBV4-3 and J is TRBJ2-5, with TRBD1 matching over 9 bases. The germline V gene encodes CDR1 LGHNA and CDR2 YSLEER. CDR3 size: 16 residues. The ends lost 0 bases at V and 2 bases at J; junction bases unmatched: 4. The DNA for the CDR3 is TGCGCCAGCAGCCAAGATTGGACAGGGGAACAAGAGACCCAGTACTTC. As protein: CASSQDWTGEQETQYF.

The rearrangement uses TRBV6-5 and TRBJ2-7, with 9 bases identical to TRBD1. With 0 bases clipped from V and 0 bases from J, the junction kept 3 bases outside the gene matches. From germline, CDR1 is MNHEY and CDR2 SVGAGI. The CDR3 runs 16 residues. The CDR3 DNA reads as TGTGCCAGCAGTTACTCGGGACAGGGATTCTCCTACGAGCAGTACTTC. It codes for CASSYSGQGFSYEQYF.

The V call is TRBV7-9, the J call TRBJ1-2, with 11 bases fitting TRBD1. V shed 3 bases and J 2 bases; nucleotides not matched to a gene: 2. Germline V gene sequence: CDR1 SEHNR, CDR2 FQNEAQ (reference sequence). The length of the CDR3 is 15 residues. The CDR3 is CASSLDRGPNYGYTF. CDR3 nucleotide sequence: TGTGCCAGCAGCTTGGACAGGGGGCCCAACTATGGCTACACCTTC.

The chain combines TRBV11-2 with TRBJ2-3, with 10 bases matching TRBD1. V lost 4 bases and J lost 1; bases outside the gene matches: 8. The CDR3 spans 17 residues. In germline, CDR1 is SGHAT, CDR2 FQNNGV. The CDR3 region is CASSSRTGGGGTDTQYF. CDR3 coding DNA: TGTGCCAGCAGCTCAAGGACAGGGGGAGGAGGCACAGATACGCAGTATTTT. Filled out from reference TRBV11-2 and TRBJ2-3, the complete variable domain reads EAGVAQSPRYKIIEKRQSVAFWCNPISGHATLYWYQQILGQGPKLLIQFQNNGVVDDSQLPKDRFSAERLKGVDSTLKIQPAKLEDSAVYLCASSSRTGGGGTDTQYFGPGTRLTVL.

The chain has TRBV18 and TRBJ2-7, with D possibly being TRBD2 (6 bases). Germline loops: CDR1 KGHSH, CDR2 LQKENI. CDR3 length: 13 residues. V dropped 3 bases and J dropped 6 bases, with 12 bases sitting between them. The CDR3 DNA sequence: TGTGCCAGCTCACCCCCGGGAGAACGCGAGCAGTACTTC. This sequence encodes CASSPPGEREQYF. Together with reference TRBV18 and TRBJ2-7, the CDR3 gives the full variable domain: NAGVMQNPRHLVRRRGQEARLRCSPMKGHSHVYWYRQLPEEGLKFMVYLQKENIIDESGMPKERFSAEFPKEGPSILRIQQVVRGDSAAYFCASSPPGEREQYFGPGTRLTVT.

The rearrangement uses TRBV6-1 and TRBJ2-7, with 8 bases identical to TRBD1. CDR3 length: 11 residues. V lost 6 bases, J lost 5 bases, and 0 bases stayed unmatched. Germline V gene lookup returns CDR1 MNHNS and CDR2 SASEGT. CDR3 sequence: CASRTGDEQYF. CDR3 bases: TGTGCCAGCAGGACAGGGGACGAGCAGTACTTC.

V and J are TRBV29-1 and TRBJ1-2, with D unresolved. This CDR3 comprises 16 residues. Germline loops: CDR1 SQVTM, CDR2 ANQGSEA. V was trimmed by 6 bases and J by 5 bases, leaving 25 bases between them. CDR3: CSVSTILKGYEYGYTF. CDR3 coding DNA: TGCAGCGTGTCGACAATTCTGAAAGGATACGAGTATGGCTACACCTTC.

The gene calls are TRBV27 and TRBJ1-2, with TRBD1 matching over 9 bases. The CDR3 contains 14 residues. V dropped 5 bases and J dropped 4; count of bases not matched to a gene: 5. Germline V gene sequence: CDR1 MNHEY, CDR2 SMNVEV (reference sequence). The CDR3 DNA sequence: TGTGCCAGCAGTCTGACGACAGGGGGCTATGGCTACACCTTC. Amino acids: CASSLTTGGYGYTF.

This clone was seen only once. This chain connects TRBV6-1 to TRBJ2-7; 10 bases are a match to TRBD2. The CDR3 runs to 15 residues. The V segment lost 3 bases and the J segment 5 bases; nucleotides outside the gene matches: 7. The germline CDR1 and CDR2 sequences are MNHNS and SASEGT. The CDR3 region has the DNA TGTGCCAGCAGTGAGAGCTCTAGCGGGGGCCACGAGCAGTACTTC. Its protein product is CASSESSSGGHEQYF.

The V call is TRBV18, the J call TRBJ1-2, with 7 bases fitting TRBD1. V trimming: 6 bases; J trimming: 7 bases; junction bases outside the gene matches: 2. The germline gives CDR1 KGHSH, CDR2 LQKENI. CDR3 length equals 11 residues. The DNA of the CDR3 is TGTGCCAGCTCGACAGGGTTTGGCTACACCTTC. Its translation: CASSTGFGYTF.

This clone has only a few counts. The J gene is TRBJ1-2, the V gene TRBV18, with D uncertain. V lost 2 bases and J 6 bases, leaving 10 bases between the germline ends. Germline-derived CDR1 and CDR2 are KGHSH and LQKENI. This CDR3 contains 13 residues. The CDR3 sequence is CASSPLEGDGYTF. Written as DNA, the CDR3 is TGTGCCAGCTCACCATTGGAGGGAGATGGCTACACCTTC.

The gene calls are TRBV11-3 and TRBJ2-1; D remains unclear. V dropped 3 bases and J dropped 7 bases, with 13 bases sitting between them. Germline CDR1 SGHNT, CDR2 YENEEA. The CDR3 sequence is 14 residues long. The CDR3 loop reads CASSFDTHSNEQFF. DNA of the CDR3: TGTGCCAGCAGCTTTGACACTCACTCAAATGAGCAGTTCTTC.

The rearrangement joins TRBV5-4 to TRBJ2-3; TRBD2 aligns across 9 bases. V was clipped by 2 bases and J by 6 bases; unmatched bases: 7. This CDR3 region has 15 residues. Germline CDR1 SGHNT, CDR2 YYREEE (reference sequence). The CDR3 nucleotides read TGTGCCAGCAGCTTCCTCAGCGGGGGGCCGGATACGCAGTATTTT. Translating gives CASSFLSGGPDTQYF.

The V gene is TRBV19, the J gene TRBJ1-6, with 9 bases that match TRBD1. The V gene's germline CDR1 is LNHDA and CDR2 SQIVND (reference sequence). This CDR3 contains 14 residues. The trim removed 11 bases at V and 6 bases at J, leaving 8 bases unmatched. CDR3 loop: CACSPTGGNSPLHF. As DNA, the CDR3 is TGTGCCTGCTCCCCGACAGGGGGTAATTCACCCCTCCACTTT.

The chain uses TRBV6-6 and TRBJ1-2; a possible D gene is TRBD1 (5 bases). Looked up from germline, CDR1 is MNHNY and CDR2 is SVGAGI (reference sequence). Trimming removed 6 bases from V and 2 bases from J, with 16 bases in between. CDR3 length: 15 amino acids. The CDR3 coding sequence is TGTGCCAGCAGCCCGAGACTGACAGCAAACTATGGCTACACCTTC. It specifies CASSPRLTANYGYTF.